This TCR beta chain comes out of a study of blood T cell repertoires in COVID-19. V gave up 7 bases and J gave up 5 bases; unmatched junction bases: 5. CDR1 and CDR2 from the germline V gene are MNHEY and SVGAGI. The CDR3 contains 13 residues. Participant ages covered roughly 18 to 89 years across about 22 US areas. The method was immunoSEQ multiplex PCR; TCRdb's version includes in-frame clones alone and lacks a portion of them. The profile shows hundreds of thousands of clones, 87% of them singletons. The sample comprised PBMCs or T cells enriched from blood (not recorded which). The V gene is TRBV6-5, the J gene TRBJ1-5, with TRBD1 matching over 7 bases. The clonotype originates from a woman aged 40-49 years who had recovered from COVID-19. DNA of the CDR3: TGTGCCAGCATGGGGACAGTCGATCAGCCCCAGCATTTT. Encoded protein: CASMGTVDQPQHF.